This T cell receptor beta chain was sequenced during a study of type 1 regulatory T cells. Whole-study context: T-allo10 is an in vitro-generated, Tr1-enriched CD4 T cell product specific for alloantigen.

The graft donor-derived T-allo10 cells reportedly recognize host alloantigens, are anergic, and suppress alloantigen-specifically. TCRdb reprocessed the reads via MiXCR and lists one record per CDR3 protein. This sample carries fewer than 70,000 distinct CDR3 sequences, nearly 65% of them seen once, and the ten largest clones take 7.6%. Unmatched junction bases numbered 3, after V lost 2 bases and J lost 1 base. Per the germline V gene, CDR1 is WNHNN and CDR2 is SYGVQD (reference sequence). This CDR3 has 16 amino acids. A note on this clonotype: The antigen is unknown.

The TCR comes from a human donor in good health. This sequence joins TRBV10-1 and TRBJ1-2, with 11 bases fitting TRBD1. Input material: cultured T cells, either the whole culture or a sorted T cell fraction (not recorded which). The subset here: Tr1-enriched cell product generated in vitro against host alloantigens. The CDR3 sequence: CASSELGQGGNYGYTF. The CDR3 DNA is TGCGCCAGCAGTGAGCTGGGACAGGGGGGTAACTATGGCTACACCTTC.